This note documents a single TCR beta chain sequence. In the study's own analysis: Reference gene primer amplification gave estimated nucleated cell counts. Sequenced by immunoSEQ multiplex PCR; TCRdb stores in-frame clones only, minus some. V, J and clone size are taken as reported in that table, and D and trimming were inferred from the DNA itself. The sample includes about 170,000 clones, around 86% of them seen just once. Germline loops: CDR1 LGHNA, CDR2 YNFKEQ. CDR3 length: 19 amino acids. Trimming removed 1 base at V and 0 bases at J, with 19 bases between. This record belongs to a study of blood T cell repertoires in COVID-19. Across the study: The United States, Italy and Spain supplied acute and convalescent COVID-19 samples.

This chain connects TRBV4-2 to TRBJ2-1; D is ambiguous. Sequences were obtained from peripheral blood. This receptor was taken from a woman older than 75 with COVID-19, enrolled during active disease. CDR3 DNA sequence: TGTGCCAGCAGCCAAGTCCCCCACGACGCGGCAAACTCCTACAATGAGCAGTTCTTC. Amino acid sequence: CASSQVPHDAANSYNEQFF.